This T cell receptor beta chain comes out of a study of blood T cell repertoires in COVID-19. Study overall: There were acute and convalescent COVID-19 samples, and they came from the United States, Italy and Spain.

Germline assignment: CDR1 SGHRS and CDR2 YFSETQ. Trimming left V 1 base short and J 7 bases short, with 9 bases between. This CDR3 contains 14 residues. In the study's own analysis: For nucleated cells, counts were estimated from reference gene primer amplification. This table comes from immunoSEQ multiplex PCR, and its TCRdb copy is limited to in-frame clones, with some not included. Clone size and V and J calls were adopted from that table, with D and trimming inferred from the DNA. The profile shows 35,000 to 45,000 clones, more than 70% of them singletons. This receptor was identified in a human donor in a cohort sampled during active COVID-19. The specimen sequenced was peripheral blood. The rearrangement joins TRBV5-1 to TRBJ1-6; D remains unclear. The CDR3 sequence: CASSLQRENSPLHF. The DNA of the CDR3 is TGCGCCAGCAGCTTGCAGAGGGAGAATTCACCCCTCCACTTT. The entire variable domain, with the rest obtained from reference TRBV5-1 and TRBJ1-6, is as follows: KAGVTQTPRYLIKTRGQQVTLSCSPISGHRSVSWYQQTPGQGLQFLFEYFSETQRNKGNFPGRFSGRQFSNSRSEMNVSTLELGDSALYLCASSLQRENSPLHFGNGTRLTVT.